This TCR beta chain appears in the sequencing data of a study of blood T cell repertoires in COVID-19. Per the germline V gene, CDR1 is SGHDT and CDR2 is YYEEEE. J was trimmed by 6 bases and V by 4 bases; bases with no gene match: 11. This CDR3 has 18 amino acids. Clinical histories supplied by participants themselves formed the basis of cohort assignment. Sequencing was performed with immunoSEQ multiplex PCR; in TCRdb, only in-frame clones are kept and a portion is missing. The sample carries 250,000 or so clones, about 83% recorded once. This TCR was recovered from a woman in her thirties or forties who had been exposed to COVID-19. The sequenced sample consisted of PBMCs or T cells enriched from blood (not recorded which). V is TRBV5-6 and J is TRBJ2-1; 15 positions agree with TRBD2. The CDR3 sequence is CASSQGLAGGQRANEQFF. The CDR3 DNA is TGTGCCAGCAGCCAGGGACTAGCGGGGGGTCAGAGGGCCAATGAGCAGTTCTTC.